Here is one T cell receptor (beta chain) with its context. Its cognate antigen has yet to be identified. Base qualities were left out, and no much larger clone turns up one base away. The data stem from a study of T cell repertoires in cytomegalovirus infection (dated by TCRdb to the late 2010s). Notes on the research overall: Peptide stimulations targeted recently identified HLA-C-restricted CMV epitopes, whose presentation resists viral immunomodulation, together with well-studied HLA-B-restricted epitopes. Donor HLA type was relevant to the analysis, because carriage of CMV infection together with the matching HLA type was indicated by public TCR beta signatures. Results and caveats for the whole study, not just this receptor: In both this cohort and an independent roughly 400-donor cohort, the cumulative frequency of public TCR beta family members distinguished carriers of CMV infection plus the relevant HLA type. The ex vivo response was dominated by HLA-C-restricted CMV-specific TCR beta clonotypes, which also provided the single most frequent clonotype in two of eight donors.

The intended sense of this specimen's treatment or condition label: in vitro stimulation with specific CMV peptide epitopes to enrich CMV-specific T cells. Sequenced using an Illumina HiSeq 1500. Clones were called with MiXCR by TCRdb after fastp trimmed the public reads at Q25, and only in-frame beta chains were retained. Rows are combined by CDR3 protein, so each entry shows the most common genes and DNA. Within this sample are a few hundred thousand distinct CDR3 sequences, with 33% of them counted one time only. The top ten clones comprise around a sixth of the sample. Inclusive of the bounding cysteine and phenylalanine, the CDR3 is 12 residues long. Only CDR3 DNA remains: 36 bases, in frame from the first base. From a lookup of the germline V gene, CDR1 and CDR2 are SGHTA and FQGNSA. Relative to germline, V is 7 bases shorter and J is 3 bases shorter, with 7 bases between their ends.

The chain is made from TRBV7-2 and TRBJ1-5; no D segment can be confidently identified. This TCR was recovered from a human donor in good health (CMV status not recorded). Some clones in this sample may be carry-over from other donors' samples. The sample consisted of cultured PBMCs, taken from culture after CMV antigen stimulation. The DNA reads as follows: TGTGCCAGCACGACACCCAATCAGCCCCAGCATTTT. Its protein product is CASTTPNQPQHF.